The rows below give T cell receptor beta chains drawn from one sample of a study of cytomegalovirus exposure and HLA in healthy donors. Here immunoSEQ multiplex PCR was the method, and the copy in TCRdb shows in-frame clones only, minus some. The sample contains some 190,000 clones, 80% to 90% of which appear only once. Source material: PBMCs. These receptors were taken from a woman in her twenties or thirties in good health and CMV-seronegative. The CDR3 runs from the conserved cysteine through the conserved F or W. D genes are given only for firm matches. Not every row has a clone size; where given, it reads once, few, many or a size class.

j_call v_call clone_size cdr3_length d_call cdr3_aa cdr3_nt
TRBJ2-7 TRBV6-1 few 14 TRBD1 CASSAGTGLLEQYF TGTGCCAGCAGCGCCGGGACAGGGTTGTTAGAGCAGTACTTC
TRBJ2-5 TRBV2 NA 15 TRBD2 CASRTSGISQETQYF TGTGCCAGCAGAACTAGCGGGATATCCCAAGAGACCCAGTACTTC
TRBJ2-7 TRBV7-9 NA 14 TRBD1 CASSLKDRGHEQYF TGTGCCAGCAGCTTAAAGGACAGGGGCCACGAGCAGTACTTC
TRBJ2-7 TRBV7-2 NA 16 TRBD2 CASSPGEGPLPYEQYF TGTGCCAGCAGCCCTGGGGAGGGCCCCCTCCCCTACGAGCAGTACTTC
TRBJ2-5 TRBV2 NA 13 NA CASSDWTGETQYF TGTGCCAGCAGCGACTGGACGGGGGAGACCCAGTACTTC
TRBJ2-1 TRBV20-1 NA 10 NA CSASALPQFF TGCAGTGCTAGTGCGTTACCTCAGTTCTTC
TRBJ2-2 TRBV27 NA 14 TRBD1 CASRTGVDTGELFF TGTGCCAGCAGGACAGGGGTCGACACCGGGGAGCTGTTTTTT
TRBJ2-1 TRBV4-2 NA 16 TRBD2 CASSHIAGGPYNEQFF TGTGCCAGCAGCCATATAGCGGGGGGGCCCTACAATGAGCAGTTCTTC
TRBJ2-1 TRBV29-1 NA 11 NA CSGLTDNEQFF TGCAGCGGCCTGACAGACAATGAGCAGTTCTTC
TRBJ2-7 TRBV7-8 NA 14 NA CASSLYGTYNEQYF TGTGCCAGCAGCCTATACGGGACATATAACGAGCAGTACTTC
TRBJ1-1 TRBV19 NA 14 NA CASIWTQEDTEAFF TGTGCCAGTATTTGGACTCAGGAGGACACTGAAGCTTTCTTT
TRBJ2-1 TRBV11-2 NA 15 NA CASSLEAQRYNEQFF TGTGCCAGCAGCTTAGAAGCCCAGCGTTACAATGAGCAGTTCTTC
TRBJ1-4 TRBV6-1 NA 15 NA CASSWGVGTNEKLFF TGTGCCAGCAGCTGGGGGGTAGGGACTAATGAAAAACTGTTTTTT
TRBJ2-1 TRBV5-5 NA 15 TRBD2 CASSLEGLPVNEQFF TGTGCCAGCAGCTTGGAGGGACTACCAGTCAATGAGCAATTCTTC
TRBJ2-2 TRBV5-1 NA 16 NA CASSLAGQQNTGELFF TGCGCCAGCAGCTTAGCAGGACAACAGAACACCGGGGAGCTGTTTTTT
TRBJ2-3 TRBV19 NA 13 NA CASSLQFTDTQYF TGTGCCAGTAGTCTCCAGTTCACAGATACGCAGTATTTT
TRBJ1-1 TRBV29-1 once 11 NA CSAGLRTEAFF TGCAGCGCCGGGTTACGCACTGAAGCTTTCTTT
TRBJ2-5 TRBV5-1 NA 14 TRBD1 CASRAGTAQETQYF TGCGCCAGCAGGGCAGGGACAGCACAAGAGACCCAGTACTTC
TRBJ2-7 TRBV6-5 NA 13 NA CASGDSGNYEQYF TGTGCCAGCGGGGACTCAGGTAACTACGAGCAGTACTTC
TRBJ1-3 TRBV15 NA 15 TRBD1 CATSRDRGSGNTIYF TGTGCCACCAGCCGGGACAGGGGCTCTGGAAACACCATATATTTT
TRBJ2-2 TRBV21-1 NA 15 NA CASRGGTKVTGELFF TGTGCCAGCCGCGGCGGGACTAAGGTCACCGGGGAGCTGTTTTTT
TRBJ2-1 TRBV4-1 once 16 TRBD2 CASSQGASGNYNEQFF TGCGCCAGCAGCCAAGGGGCCAGCGGGAATTACAATGAGCAGTTCTTC
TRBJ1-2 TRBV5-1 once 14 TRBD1 CASSLGQGAQGYTF TGCGCCAGCAGCTTGGGACAGGGGGCGCAGGGCTACACCTTC
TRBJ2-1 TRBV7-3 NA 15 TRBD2 CASSLTGGSYNEQFF TGTGCCAGCAGCCTTACGGGGGGTTCCTACAATGAGCAGTTCTTC